Below, 8 T cell receptor beta chains from the same sample are listed, as sequenced in a study of vaccination and CD4 T cells after COVID-19. Which antigens these TCRs recognize remains unknown. Cultured CD4+ T-cell DNA underwent Oncomine TCR Beta short-read sequencing. TCRdb re-analysed the PCR reads in MiXCR, keeping a single row per CDR3 protein. The sample records 20,000 to 25,000 distinct CDR3 sequences, 43% being singletons. Treatment defined: roughly ten-day PBMC culture with coronavirus spike peptide pools or control peptides (ViraFEST assay). The material sequenced was CD4+ T cells from blood, cultured in vitro. The receptors were sampled from a human donor who had recovered from COVID-19.

V usage is TRBV20-1 and J usage is TRBJ2-4, with 11 bases lining up with TRBD1. Germline V gene lookup returns CDR1 DFQATT and CDR2 SNEGSKA (reference sequence). V shed 1 base and J 7 bases; nucleotides not matched to a gene: 6. CDR3 size: 15 residues. CDR3: CSARGAGQGANIQYF. CDR3 nucleotides: TGCAGTGCTAGAGGAGCTGGACAGGGGGCGAACATTCAGTACTTC.

CDR3 sequence reads: CSARKTGSEAFF. The CDR3 coding sequence is TGCAGTGCTAGAAAAACAGGGTCTGAAGCTTTCTTT. The V gene is TRBV20-1, the J gene TRBJ1-1, with D perhaps TRBD1 (6 bases). Per germline, CDR1 DFQATT and CDR2 SNEGSKA (reference sequence). There are 12 residues in the CDR3. Trimming stripped 2 bases from V and 6 bases from J, with 10 bases between.

This clonotype showed up just a few times. The chain recombines TRBV25-1 with TRBJ1-3; the D is unclear. The V end lost 1 base, the J end lost 0 bases, and 10 bases lay between the germline ends. The CDR3 consists of 16 residues. In germline, CDR1 is MGHDK, CDR2 SYGVNS. The CDR3 DNA follows: TGTGCCAGCAGTGAATTTGGCGGGTACTCTGGAAACACCATATATTTT. It yields the protein CASSEFGGYSGNTIYF.

The chain couples TRBV4-2 to TRBJ1-5; TRBD1 matches 7 bases. CDR1 is LGHNA, CDR2 YNFKEQ, per germline. With V trimmed by 2 bases and J by 5 bases, 6 bases remained unmatched. The CDR3 covers 15 residues. Written as DNA, the CDR3 is TGTGCCAGCAGCCAATTAGGGGGCCTACATCAGCCCCAGCATTTT. Protein product: CASSQLGGLHQPQHF.

This clonotype has more than one count but fewer than ten. The chain couples TRBV14 to TRBJ2-7, with 11 bases fitting TRBD2. CDR3 length: 18 amino acids. CDR1 and CDR2 (germline): SGHDN, FVKESK. V shed 1 base and J 3 bases; nucleotides not matched to a gene: 11. The DNA of the CDR3 is TGTGCCAGCAGCCAAGTTGCACTAGCGGGAGTCCACCTCTACGAGCAGTACTTC. Translation: CASSQVALAGVHLYEQYF. Looking up the rest from reference TRBV14 and TRBJ2-7 gives the full variable domain: EAGVTQFPSHSVIEKGQTVTLRCDPISGHDNLYWYRRVMGKEIKFLLHFVKESKQDESGMPNNRFLAERTGGTYSTLKVQPAELEDSGVYFCASSQVALAGVHLYEQYFGPGTRLTVT.

The chain links TRBV20-1 to TRBJ1-1, with D tentatively TRBD1 (5 bases). Trimming cost V 1 base and J 7 bases, with 22 bases left between them. The CDR3 consists of 16 residues. Germline CDR1 reads DFQATT; CDR2 reads SNEGSKA (reference sequence). The CDR3 DNA follows: TGCAGTGCTAGAGTTGGGGGACGGAAAGATACGGGTGAAGCTTTCTTT. It codes for CSARVGGRKDTGEAFF.

This clonotype was observed a handful of times. The rearrangement joins TRBV7-8 to TRBJ2-5, with D unclear. The CDR3 is 14 residues long. CDR1 is SGHVS and CDR2 is FQNEAQ in the germline V gene. Between the trimmed V and J ends, which lost 1 base and 5 bases, there was a span of 11 bases. CDR3 sequence (DNA): TGTGCCAGCAGCTTAGGCCTGGGTGTGGAGACCCAGTACTTC. Its protein product is CASSLGLGVETQYF. Based on the CDR3 plus reference TRBV7-8 and TRBJ2-5, the full variable domain is GAGVSQSPRYKVAKRGQDVALRCDPISGHVSLFWYQQALGQGPEFLTYFQNEAQLDKSGLPSDRFFAERPEGSVSTLKIQRTQQEDSAVYLCASSLGLGVETQYFGPGTRLLVL.

This clonotype was counted only a few times. This rearrangement joins TRBV20-1 to TRBJ2-2, with a possible D match to TRBD2 (5 bases). Germline-derived CDR1 and CDR2 are DFQATT and SNEGSKA (reference sequence). The CDR3 extends over 15 amino acids. Deletions cut 2 bases from V and 7 bases from J, with 17 bases between. CDR3 residues: CSARLARGWGGELFF. The DNA of the CDR3 is TGCAGTGCTAGACTAGCTCGGGGTTGGGGCGGGGAGCTGTTTTTT.